This is a list of T cell receptor beta chains from one sample in a study of memory CD4+ T cells and cytomegalovirus serostatus. TCRdb's copy holds only in-frame clones and misses some; the assay was immunoSEQ multiplex PCR. The sample lists 70,000 or so clones; roughly 78% were seen once. Sequencing was performed on memory CD4+ T cells from blood. The receptors come from an adult in good health and CMV-seropositive. Each CDR3 is given with its conserved first and last residue. The order of the fields is V gene, D gene, J gene, clone size, CDR3 protein, CDR3 DNA. The D gene is left open where the match is weak. The size field is filled for only some rows; it gives once, few, many or a size class.

V gene: TRBV28
D gene: TRBD1
J gene: TRBJ1-2
clone size: -
CDR3 protein: CASSLLTGASTNYGYTF
CDR3 DNA: TGTGCCAGCAGTTTATTGACAGGGGCCTCAACTAACTATGGCTACACCTTC

V gene: TRBV5-1
D gene: -
J gene: TRBJ2-7
clone size: many
CDR3 protein: CASSLKETGSNEQYF
CDR3 DNA: TGCGCCAGCAGCTTAAAAGAAACAGGGTCGAACGAGCAGTACTTC

V gene: TRBV2
D gene: -
J gene: TRBJ1-2
clone size: -
CDR3 protein: CASSENWQPYGYTF
CDR3 DNA: TGTGCCAGCAGTGAAAATTGGCAGCCCTATGGCTACACCTTC

V gene: TRBV4-3
D gene: -
J gene: TRBJ1-1
clone size: -
CDR3 protein: CASSLGRLNTEAFF
CDR3 DNA: TGCGCCAGCAGCCTCGGACGCCTGAACACTGAAGCTTTCTTT

V gene: TRBV7-2
D gene: TRBD2
J gene: TRBJ2-1
clone size: -
CDR3 protein: CASSLDPLAGVKFF
CDR3 DNA: TGTGCCAGCAGCTTAGATCCACTAGCGGGAGTCAAGTTCTTC

V gene: TRBV30
D gene: TRBD1
J gene: TRBJ1-5
clone size: -
CDR3 protein: CAWAPGTGYQPQHF
CDR3 DNA: TGTGCCTGGGCCCCGGGGACAGGTTATCAGCCCCAGCATTTT

V gene: TRBV6-1
D gene: -
J gene: TRBJ1-5
clone size: -
CDR3 protein: CASSGTFQQPQHF
CDR3 DNA: TGTGCCAGCAGTGGGACTTTCCAGCAGCCCCAGCATTTT

V gene: TRBV5-1
D gene: TRBD2
J gene: TRBJ2-1
clone size: -
CDR3 protein: CASSPRPTGRAAYNEQFF
CDR3 DNA: TGCGCCAGCAGCCCGCGTCCCACCGGGAGGGCCGCCTACAATGAGCAGTTCTTC

V gene: TRBV7-2
D gene: -
J gene: TRBJ2-4
clone size: -
CDR3 protein: CATERSGIQYF
CDR3 DNA: TGTGCCACAGAGCGGTCGGGCATTCAGTACTTC

V gene: TRBV25-1
D gene: TRBD1
J gene: TRBJ2-5
clone size: -
CDR3 protein: CASSSGQVQETQYF
CDR3 DNA: TGTGCCAGCAGTTCCGGACAGGTCCAAGAGACCCAGTACTTC

V gene: TRBV29-1
D gene: -
J gene: TRBJ2-5
clone size: -
CDR3 protein: CSVDPGRQETQYF
CDR3 DNA: TGCAGCGTTGACCCGGGGCGCCAAGAGACCCAGTACTTC

V gene: TRBV2
D gene: TRBD1
J gene: TRBJ2-5
clone size: -
CDR3 protein: CASSELRTGAFGETQYF
CDR3 DNA: TGTGCCAGCAGTGAACTCAGGACAGGCGCCTTTGGGGAGACCCAGTACTTC

V gene: TRBV5-1
D gene: TRBD2
J gene: TRBJ2-2
clone size: -
CDR3 protein: CASSPVWGLGTGELFF
CDR3 DNA: TGCGCCAGCAGCCCGGTATGGGGACTAGGTACCGGGGAGCTGTTTTTT

V gene: TRBV7-2
D gene: -
J gene: TRBJ2-3
clone size: -
CDR3 protein: CASSLRSGRDTQYF
CDR3 DNA: TGTGCCAGCAGTCTTAGGTCTGGAAGGGATACGCAGTATTTT

V gene: TRBV30
D gene: TRBD1
J gene: TRBJ1-6
clone size: -
CDR3 protein: CAWRDNTGGYNSPLHF
CDR3 DNA: TGTGCCTGGAGAGATAACACAGGGGGATATAATTCACCCCTCCACTTT

V gene: TRBV7-8
D gene: -
J gene: TRBJ2-1
clone size: -
CDR3 protein: CASSLVYTGEAEGNEQFF
CDR3 DNA: TGTGCCAGCAGCTTAGTATATACGGGAGAGGCTGAAGGCAATGAGCAGTTCTTC

V gene: TRBV30
D gene: -
J gene: TRBJ1-1
clone size: few
CDR3 protein: CAWSVPGPLRNTEAFF
CDR3 DNA: TGTGCCTGGAGTGTTCCGGGGCCCCTAAGAAACACTGAAGCTTTCTTT

V gene: TRBV18
D gene: -
J gene: TRBJ1-5
clone size: -
CDR3 protein: CAGAGGRNQPQHF
CDR3 DNA: TGTGCCGGGGCCGGGGGGCGCAATCAGCCCCAGCATTTT

V gene: TRBV2
D gene: -
J gene: TRBJ1-1
clone size: -
CDR3 protein: CASNPERNTEAFF
CDR3 DNA: TGTGCCAGCAATCCCGAGAGAAACACTGAAGCTTTCTTT

V gene: TRBV29-1
D gene: -
J gene: TRBJ1-4
clone size: -
CDR3 protein: CSALREKLFF
CDR3 DNA: TGCAGCGCCCTACGGGAAAAACTGTTTTTT

V gene: TRBV27
D gene: -
J gene: TRBJ1-1
clone size: -
CDR3 protein: CASSFAQGSWMNTEAFF
CDR3 DNA: TGTGCCAGCAGTTTTGCTCAGGGAAGTTGGATGAACACTGAAGCTTTCTTT

V gene: TRBV2
D gene: TRBD1
J gene: TRBJ1-4
clone size: -
CDR3 protein: CASQRDRAEKLFF
CDR3 DNA: TGTGCCAGTCAAAGGGACAGGGCTGAAAAACTGTTTTTT

V gene: TRBV11-3
D gene: TRBD2
J gene: TRBJ2-1
clone size: -
CDR3 protein: CASSLEWGGTRHNEQFF
CDR3 DNA: TGTGCCAGCAGCTTAGAGTGGGGTGGGACTAGACACAATGAGCAGTTCTTC

V gene: TRBV30
D gene: -
J gene: TRBJ1-2
clone size: -
CDR3 protein: CAWRPRGVEGGYTF
CDR3 DNA: TGTGCCTGGAGGCCGCGGGGAGTTGAAGGTGGCTACACCTTC

V gene: TRBV5-4
D gene: -
J gene: TRBJ2-1
clone size: -
CDR3 protein: CASSFWGFGPNNEQFF
CDR3 DNA: TGTGCCAGCAGCTTTTGGGGATTCGGGCCGAACAATGAGCAGTTCTTC

V gene: TRBV11-2
D gene: TRBD1
J gene: TRBJ1-6
clone size: -
CDR3 protein: CASSLPGTGAINSPLHF
CDR3 DNA: TGTGCCAGCAGCTTACCCGGGACAGGGGCGATAAATTCACCCCTCCACTTT

V gene: TRBV29-1
D gene: -
J gene: TRBJ1-2
clone size: -
CDR3 protein: CSALPYRNLNYGYTF
CDR3 DNA: TGCAGCGCCCTACCCTACAGGAACCTAAACTATGGCTACACCTTC

V gene: TRBV20-1
D gene: -
J gene: TRBJ1-4
clone size: -
CDR3 protein: CSARGDEKLFF
CDR3 DNA: TGCAGTGCTAGAGGGGATGAAAAACTGTTTTTT

V gene: TRBV7-2
D gene: -
J gene: TRBJ1-4
clone size: -
CDR3 protein: CASSLGINEKLFF
CDR3 DNA: TGTGCCAGCAGCTTGGGGATTAATGAAAAACTGTTTTTT

V gene: TRBV2
D gene: -
J gene: TRBJ2-7
clone size: -
CDR3 protein: CASLRARKEQYF
CDR3 DNA: TGTGCCAGTCTGAGGGCTCGGAAAGAGCAGTACTTC

V gene: TRBV11-1
D gene: TRBD1
J gene: TRBJ1-2
clone size: -
CDR3 protein: CASSLDGQATNYGYTF
CDR3 DNA: TGTGCCAGCAGCTTAGATGGACAGGCTACTAACTATGGCTACACCTTC

V gene: TRBV5-1
D gene: -
J gene: TRBJ1-1
clone size: -
CDR3 protein: CASSTGQWNTEAFF
CDR3 DNA: TGCGCCAGCAGCACCGGACAGTGGAACACTGAAGCTTTCTTT

V gene: TRBV4-2
D gene: -
J gene: TRBJ2-2
clone size: once
CDR3 protein: CASSQVPGEALKQNTGELFF
CDR3 DNA: TGTGCCAGCAGCCAAGTACCGGGAGAAGCCCTTAAACAGAACACCGGGGAGCTGTTTTTT

V gene: TRBV6-6
D gene: -
J gene: TRBJ1-2
clone size: few
CDR3 protein: CASSYQGWSTF
CDR3 DNA: TGTGCCAGCAGTTATCAGGGATGGAGCACCTTC

V gene: TRBV12-5
D gene: -
J gene: TRBJ1-5
clone size: -
CDR3 protein: CASGPGTDQPQHF
CDR3 DNA: TGTGCTAGTGGCCCCGGGACCGATCAGCCCCAGCATTTT

V gene: TRBV2
D gene: -
J gene: TRBJ1-3
clone size: -
CDR3 protein: CASSVERGNTIYF
CDR3 DNA: TGTGCCAGCAGTGTCGAACGGGGAAACACCATATATTTT

V gene: TRBV30
D gene: -
J gene: TRBJ1-6
clone size: -
CDR3 protein: CAWSPMRPFAPLHF
CDR3 DNA: TGTGCCTGGAGCCCGATGCGGCCCTTCGCGCCCCTCCACTTT

V gene: TRBV28
D gene: TRBD1
J gene: TRBJ1-2
clone size: -
CDR3 protein: CASRPPSGDRAEDGYTF
CDR3 DNA: TGTGCCAGCAGACCACCCTCGGGGGACAGGGCTGAGGATGGCTACACCTTC

V gene: TRBV6-1
D gene: -
J gene: TRBJ1-5
clone size: few
CDR3 protein: CACARGGSNQPQHF
CDR3 DNA: TGTGCCTGTGCTAGGGGAGGGAGCAATCAGCCCCAGCATTTT

V gene: TRBV10-3
D gene: TRBD1
J gene: TRBJ1-1
clone size: -
CDR3 protein: CAISDGGRGGREAFF
CDR3 DNA: TGTGCCATCAGTGATGGGGGCAGGGGGGGCCGAGAAGCTTTCTTT

V gene: TRBV4-1
D gene: TRBD1
J gene: TRBJ2-4
clone size: -
CDR3 protein: CASSHPRGQGLNF
CDR3 DNA: TGCGCCAGCAGCCACCCCCGGGGACAGGGATTGAACTTC

V gene: TRBV6-5
D gene: -
J gene: TRBJ1-2
clone size: -
CDR3 protein: CASSYMVGEGGYTF
CDR3 DNA: TGTGCCAGCAGTTACATGGTAGGGGAGGGCGGCTACACCTTC

V gene: TRBV4-1
D gene: TRBD2
J gene: TRBJ2-5
clone size: -
CDR3 protein: CASSQGTIGGGGQETQYF
CDR3 DNA: TGCGCCAGCAGCCAAGGGACAATTGGAGGCGGGGGTCAAGAGACCCAGTACTTC

V gene: TRBV9
D gene: -
J gene: TRBJ2-7
clone size: -
CDR3 protein: CASSRGSGPAYEQYF
CDR3 DNA: TGTGCCAGCAGCCGGGGTAGCGGACCAGCCTACGAGCAGTACTTC

V gene: TRBV6-6
D gene: -
J gene: TRBJ1-3
clone size: -
CDR3 protein: CASIGQLLDSGNTIYF
CDR3 DNA: TGTGCCAGCATCGGGCAGCTTCTCGACTCTGGAAACACCATATATTTT

V gene: TRBV5-1
D gene: -
J gene: TRBJ1-2
clone size: few
CDR3 protein: CASSLAGTGRGYTF
CDR3 DNA: TGCGCCAGCAGCTTGGCGGGCACGGGTCGTGGCTACACCTTC

V gene: TRBV2
D gene: -
J gene: TRBJ2-7
clone size: -
CDR3 protein: CASSTTASYEQYF
CDR3 DNA: TGTGCCAGCAGTACGACAGCGTCCTACGAGCAGTACTTC

V gene: TRBV11-3
D gene: -
J gene: TRBJ1-3
clone size: once
CDR3 protein: CASSLVSISGNTIYF
CDR3 DNA: TGTGCCAGCAGCTTAGTATCGATCTCTGGAAACACCATATATTTT

V gene: TRBV15
D gene: TRBD2
J gene: TRBJ2-5
clone size: few
CDR3 protein: CATSRGAGGLLEVETQYF
CDR3 DNA: TGTGCCACCAGCAGAGGGGCCGGGGGACTATTGGAAGTGGAGACCCAGTACTTC

V gene: TRBV11-2
D gene: -
J gene: TRBJ1-6
clone size: few
CDR3 protein: CASSLDSQVSPLHF
CDR3 DNA: TGTGCCAGCAGCTTAGATAGTCAGGTTTCACCCCTCCACTTT

V gene: TRBV11-2
D gene: TRBD1
J gene: TRBJ1-1
clone size: few
CDR3 protein: CASSFDRANTEAFF
CDR3 DNA: TGTGCCAGCAGCTTCGACAGGGCGAACACTGAAGCTTTCTTT

V gene: TRBV30
D gene: TRBD2
J gene: TRBJ2-5
clone size: -
CDR3 protein: CAWSVPGGWEYF
CDR3 DNA: TGTGCCTGGAGTGTACCCGGGGGGTGGGAGTACTTC

V gene: TRBV6-1
D gene: TRBD1
J gene: TRBJ2-3
clone size: -
CDR3 protein: CASKTGAAPDTQYF
CDR3 DNA: TGTGCCAGCAAAACAGGGGCTGCCCCAGATACGCAGTATTTT

V gene: TRBV6-1
D gene: -
J gene: TRBJ1-2
clone size: -
CDR3 protein: CASSEGRWGSYTF
CDR3 DNA: TGTGCCAGCAGTGAAGGTCGGTGGGGATCCTACACCTTC

V gene: TRBV2
D gene: -
J gene: TRBJ2-3
clone size: -
CDR3 protein: CASDLAHIEATQYF
CDR3 DNA: TGTGCCAGCGATTTGGCTCATATTGAAGCTACGCAGTATTTT